Following are 29 T cell receptor beta chains from one sample sequenced in a study of T cell responses to AZD1222 COVID-19 vaccine. Data came from immunoSEQ multiplex PCR; TCRdb stores just in-frame clones and leaves some out. Counted here are 150,000 to 180,000 clones, around 87% occurring once; the ten biggest clones make up about 8.9%. Source: peripheral blood, taken 28 days after the second AZD1222 dose. The source is an adult who received the AZD1222 COVID-19 vaccine.

This chain joins TRBV19 and TRBJ2-1, with 10 bases lining up with TRBD2. After removal of 3 bases from V and 9 bases from J, the junction contained 5 bases not matched to a gene. The CDR3 sequence is 14 residues long. The germline V gene encodes CDR1 LNHDA and CDR2 SQIVND (reference sequence). CDR3 sequence: CASSIKASGSEQFF. CDR3 DNA: TGTGCCAGTAGTATCAAGGCTAGCGGGAGTGAGCAGTTCTTC.

The chain uses TRBV7-9 and TRBJ2-3; 7 nucleotides align to TRBD2. Per germline, CDR1 SEHNR and CDR2 FQNEAQ (reference sequence). With 5 bases clipped from V and 6 bases from J, the junction kept 2 bases outside the gene matches. CDR3 length: 12 amino acids. CDR3 bases: TGTGCCAGCAGCCCGACTAGCGATACGCAGTATTTT. Residues: CASSPTSDTQYF.

The chain is built from TRBV5-1 and TRBJ2-3; D unclear. This CDR3 has 13 residues. V lost 1 base to trimming and J lost 4 bases, with 7 bases between them. CDR1 and CDR2 (germline): SGHRS, YFSETQ. CDR3 sequence reads: CASSLLSPDTQYF. In nucleotides, the CDR3 is TGCGCCAGCAGCTTGCTGTCGCCAGATACGCAGTATTTT. Complete variable domain (other parts from reference TRBV5-1 and TRBJ2-3): KAGVTQTPRYLIKTRGQQVTLSCSPISGHRSVSWYQQTPGQGLQFLFEYFSETQRNKGNFPGRFSGRQFSNSRSEMNVSTLELGDSALYLCASSLLSPDTQYFGPGTRLTVL.

This clone was recorded only once. The chain combines TRBV9 with TRBJ1-2, with 7 bases matching TRBD1. Per germline, CDR1 SGDLS and CDR2 YYNGEE. CDR3 length equals 15 residues. Germline trimming cut 4 bases from V and 5 bases from J; bases unmatched to any gene: 11. CDR3 loop: CASSPSSDRIYGYTF. The CDR3 DNA is TGTGCCAGCAGCCCCTCATCGGACAGGATTTATGGCTACACCTTC.

V gene TRBV5-4 combines with J gene TRBJ2-2, with 12 positions matching TRBD1. CDR3 length: 18 amino acids. With V trimmed by 0 bases and J by 5 bases, 8 bases remained unmatched. The germline V gene has CDR1 SGHNT and CDR2 YYREEE (reference sequence). CDR3 bases: TGTGCCAGCAGCTTGGCACAGGGACAGGGGGCGCGGACCGGGGAGCTGTTTTTT. Its protein is CASSLAQGQGARTGELFF.

The V call is TRBV5-6, the J call TRBJ2-2; 8 nucleotides line up with TRBD2. Germline trimming cut 2 bases from V and 2 bases from J; bases unmatched to any gene: 5. Per the germline V gene, CDR1 is SGHDT and CDR2 is YYEEEE. This CDR3 spans 16 amino acids. The CDR3 region has the DNA TGTGCCAGCAGCTTAGGACTAGCTTTTAACACCGGGGAGCTGTTTTTT. Encoded protein: CASSLGLAFNTGELFF.

The chain combines TRBV27 with TRBJ2-1; D possibly corresponds to TRBD2 (6 bases). This CDR3 has 15 amino acids. Germline CDR1 MNHEY, CDR2 SMNVEV (reference sequence). Trimming cost V 6 bases and J 3 bases, with 15 bases left between them. CDR3 sequence: CASRGTLRDYNEQFF. The CDR3 DNA sequence: TGTGCCAGCAGGGGGACTTTAAGGGACTACAATGAGCAGTTCTTC.

This sequence joins TRBV5-5 and TRBJ2-1, with TRBD1 matching over 9 bases. The CDR3 sequence is 18 residues long. The V gene's germline CDR1 is SGHKS and CDR2 YYEKEE (reference sequence). With 4 bases clipped from V and 7 bases from J, the junction kept 18 bases outside the gene matches. The CDR3 DNA sequence: TGTGCCAGCAGCCCCCTCTTCCGGGACAGGGTAAAAGAGAATGAGCAGTTCTTC. Residues: CASSPLFRDRVKENEQFF.

V is TRBV6-6 and J is TRBJ2-3; a weak D match, TRBD2 (6 bases). Trimming shortened V by 7 bases and J by 3 bases, and 17 bases separated the two germline ends. The germline gives CDR1 MNHNY, CDR2 SVGAGI (reference sequence). The CDR3 has 15 residues. For the CDR3, the DNA is TGTGCCAGCACCCCCAGAAGCGGGCGGACAGATACGCAGTATTTT. It encodes CASTPRSGRTDTQYF.

The rearrangement links TRBV7-2 to TRBJ1-6, with D uncertain. The CDR3 is made up of 14 amino acids. The V end was cut by 1 base, the J end by 7 bases, with 8 bases between. Germline V gene sequence: CDR1 SGHTA, CDR2 FQGNSA. The CDR3 loop reads CASSLEVPNSPLHF. CDR3 DNA: TGTGCCAGCAGCTTAGAGGTCCCAAATTCACCCCTCCACTTT. The whole variable domain, filled in from reference TRBV7-2 and TRBJ1-6, reads GAGVSQSPSNKVTEKGKDVELRCDPISGHTALYWYRQSLGQGLEFLIYFQGNSAPDKSGLPSDRFSAERTGGSVSTLTIQRTQQEDSAVYLCASSLEVPNSPLHFGNGTRLTVT.

The genes are TRBV6-5 and TRBJ2-7; 9 nucleotides line up with TRBD1. Germline CDR1 MNHEY, CDR2 SVGAGI. The CDR3 is made up of 13 amino acids. V was pared by 6 bases and J by 10 bases, with 10 bases of the junction left unmatched. CDR3 nucleotides: TGTGCCAGCAGAGGGACAGGGCAGGGGGGTCAGTACTTC. Translated: CASRGTGQGGQYF.

This chain joins TRBV7-9 and TRBJ2-1; perhaps TRBD1 as D (6 bases). CDR1 and CDR2 (germline): SEHNR, FQNEAQ (reference sequence). Trimming took off 5 bases at V and 10 bases at J, with 12 bases between the two ends. The CDR3 runs to 12 residues. The CDR3 is CASSVRTEEQFF. The CDR3 DNA is TGTGCCAGCAGCGTTAGGACAGAGGAGCAGTTCTTC.

The rearrangement uses TRBV10-3 and TRBJ2-2; TRBD1 agrees at 9 bases. V was pared by 4 bases and J by 4 bases, with 10 bases of the junction left unmatched. The CDR3 covers 17 residues. Germline V gene data show CDR1 as ENHRY and CDR2 as SYGVKD. The CDR3 reads CAISAGTGTNPTGELFF. For the CDR3, the DNA is TGTGCCATCAGTGCTGGGACAGGGACCAATCCCACCGGGGAGCTGTTTTTT.

This chain links TRBV7-2 with TRBJ2-3, with 7 bases aligning to TRBD2. The V gene's germline CDR1 is SGHTA and CDR2 FQGNSA. CDR3 length: 16 residues. V gave up 5 bases and J gave up 4 bases; unmatched junction bases: 12. The CDR3 sequence: CASSPWASGLSDTQYF. CDR3 in DNA: TGTGCCAGCAGCCCTTGGGCTAGCGGCCTTTCAGATACGCAGTATTTT.

The genes are TRBV27 and TRBJ2-3; D tentatively reads TRBD1 or TRBD2 (5 bases each). Germline V gene lookup returns CDR1 MNHEY and CDR2 SMNVEV (reference sequence). V dropped 8 bases and J dropped 1 base, with 16 bases sitting between them. CDR3 length: 15 residues. CDR3 protein: CASERRDGRTDTQYF. DNA for the CDR3: TGTGCCAGCGAGCGCCGGGACGGTCGCACAGATACGCAGTATTTT.

V usage is TRBV2 and J usage is TRBJ2-1; 9 positions agree with TRBD2. V gave up 3 bases and J gave up 7 bases; unmatched junction bases: 7. CDR1 and CDR2 from the germline V gene are SNHLY and FYNNEI. The CDR3 runs to 15 residues. In nucleotides, the CDR3 is TGTGCCAGCAGTGATTCCGCGGGAGGGCGGAATGAGCAGTTCTTC. Amino acids: CASSDSAGGRNEQFF. Complete variable domain (other parts from reference TRBV2 and TRBJ2-1): EPEVTQTPSHQVTQMGQEVILRCVPISNHLYFYWYRQILGQKVEFLVSFYNNEISEKSEIFDDQFSVERPDGSNFTLKIRSTKLEDSAMYFCASSDSAGGRNEQFFGPGTRLTVL.

The chain joins TRBV10-3 to TRBJ1-2; no clear D. The CDR3 covers 12 residues. CDR1 is ENHRY and CDR2 is SYGVKD in the germline V gene. The V gene lost 5 bases and the J gene lost 8 bases, with 12 bases spanning the gap. CDR3 protein: CAISRHQEGYTF. The DNA of the CDR3 is TGTGCCATCAGTAGACACCAGGAGGGCTACACCTTC.

This clone appeared a single time. J is TRBJ1-1 and V is TRBV2; 7 positions agree with TRBD1. There are 12 residues in the CDR3. In germline, CDR1 is SNHLY, CDR2 FYNNEI. V shed 10 bases, J shed 6 bases, and the junction held 8 bases outside the gene matches. This CDR3 reads CATGGSRAEAFF. The CDR3 DNA follows: TGTGCCACAGGGGGGTCAAGGGCTGAAGCTTTCTTT.

This chain connects TRBV11-2 to TRBJ1-2, with D maybe TRBD1 (5 bases). Germline loops: CDR1 SGHAT, CDR2 FQNNGV. Deletions cut 1 base from V and 3 bases from J, with 12 bases between. The CDR3 contains 15 residues. The CDR3 protein is CASSLAGGGYYGYTF. Here the CDR3 DNA reads TGTGCCAGCAGCTTAGCCGGGGGAGGGTACTATGGCTACACCTTC. The full variable domain, in which reference TRBV11-2 and TRBJ1-2 provide the parts outside the CDR3, is EAGVAQSPRYKIIEKRQSVAFWCNPISGHATLYWYQQILGQGPKLLIQFQNNGVVDDSQLPKDRFSAERLKGVDSTLKIQPAKLEDSAVYLCASSLAGGGYYGYTFGSGTRLTVV.

This clone was picked up one time. CDR3 in DNA: TGCGCCAGCAGCTGGAATACAGGGGAGACCCAGTACTTC. As protein: CASSWNTGETQYF. The rearrangement joins TRBV5-1 to TRBJ2-5; TRBD1 might be the D (6 bases). Between the trimmed V and J ends, which lost 3 bases and 5 bases, there was a span of 11 bases. Germline assignment: CDR1 SGHRS and CDR2 YFSETQ. The CDR3 consists of 13 residues. The full variable domain, its missing parts supplied by reference TRBV5-1 and TRBJ2-5, is KAGVTQTPRYLIKTRGQQVTLSCSPISGHRSVSWYQQTPGQGLQFLFEYFSETQRNKGNFPGRFSGRQFSNSRSEMNVSTLELGDSALYLCASSWNTGETQYFGPGTRLLVL.

This clone was counted once. The V call is TRBV19, the J call TRBJ2-5, with D maybe TRBD1 (6 bases). Trimming removed 3 bases from V and 2 bases from J, with 19 bases in between. The CDR3 covers 17 residues. From germline, CDR1 is LNHDA and CDR2 SQIVND (reference sequence). The CDR3 sequence: CASSIPRSRGRQETQYF. The CDR3 DNA reads TGTGCCAGTAGTATCCCCCGGAGTAGGGGGAGACAAGAGACCCAGTACTTC. The whole variable domain, filled in from reference TRBV19 and TRBJ2-5, reads DGGITQSPKYLFRKEGQNVTLSCEQNLNHDAMYWYRQDPGQGLRLIYYSQIVNDFQKGDIAEGYSVSREKKESFPLTVTSAQKNPTAFYLCASSIPRSRGRQETQYFGPGTRLLVL.

This clone was counted between two and nine times. A read error may produce the germline difference seen at one junction end. The chain combines TRBV7-2 with TRBJ1-6, with TRBD1 matching 9 bases. The CDR3 runs 13 residues. The germline CDR1 and CDR2 sequences are SGHTA and FQGNSA. CDR3 in amino acids: CASSPDRGSTLHF. The CDR3 bases are TGTGCCAGCAGCCCGGACAGGGGTTCAACCCTCCACTTT.

V usage is TRBV10-3 and J usage is TRBJ1-5; D is uncertain. This CDR3 is built from 12 residues. The germline V gene encodes CDR1 ENHRY and CDR2 SYGVKD. V lost 0 bases and J lost 9, with 6 bases in between. The CDR3 loop reads CAISESLGPQHF. CDR3 bases: TGTGCCATCAGTGAGTCGCTCGGGCCCCAGCATTTT.

The rearrangement uses TRBV5-4 and TRBJ2-7; no definite D call. V lost 0 bases, J lost 3 bases, and 10 bases lay in between. In germline, CDR1 is SGHNT, CDR2 YYREEE (reference sequence). This CDR3 is built from 14 residues. CDR3 bases: TGTGCCAGCAGCTTGGCAGGCGTTAACTACGAGCAGTACTTC. Protein: CASSLAGVNYEQYF.

This chain connects TRBV3-1 (or the pseudogene TRBV3-2) to TRBJ1-1, with D tentatively TRBD1 (6 bases). CDR1 is LGHDT, CDR2 YNNKEL, per germline (reference sequence). The CDR3 consists of 13 residues. Deletions cut 2 bases from V and 10 bases from J, with 14 bases between. CDR3 in DNA: TGTGCCAGCAGCCAACTCACAGGGATTGGAGCTTTCTTT. Its translation: CASSQLTGIGAFF.

This clone was detected a few times. This CDR3 reads CATWTSGRIGQFF. DNA for the CDR3: TGTGCCACCTGGACTAGCGGGAGGATTGGGCAGTTCTTC. This rearrangement joins TRBV28 to TRBJ2-1, with 14 nucleotides matching TRBD2. The CDR3 length is 13 residues. V was pared by 10 bases and J by 12 bases, with 8 bases of the junction left unmatched. In germline, CDR1 is MDHEN, CDR2 SYDVKM.

J is TRBJ2-7 and V is TRBV7-2, with TRBD1 matching over 9 bases. The germline V gene encodes CDR1 SGHTA and CDR2 FQGNSA. The CDR3 extends over 14 amino acids. Trimming at V came to 5 bases and at J to 3 bases, leaving 5 bases not matched to a gene. The CDR3 loop is CASSRDRAFYEQYF. The CDR3 bases are TGTGCCAGCAGCCGGGACAGGGCCTTCTACGAGCAGTACTTC.

Worth noting for this clone: Other DNA sequences from this sample encode an identical CDR3 as well. The genes are TRBV7-8 and TRBJ1-2; D not certain. V shed 1 base and J shed 1 base, with 4 bases lying between them. Per germline, CDR1 SGHVS and CDR2 FQNEAQ. This CDR3 spans 13 amino acids. Here the CDR3 reads CASSLGGNYGYTF. The CDR3 region has the DNA TGTGCCAGCAGCTTAGGGGGTAACTATGGCTACACCTTC.

This clone was counted only a few times. The rearrangement joins TRBV3-1 (or the pseudogene TRBV3-2) to TRBJ1-2; D call uncertain. V lost 4 bases and J lost 4, with 10 bases in between. The CDR3 extends over 13 amino acids. Germline V CDR1 and CDR2: LGHDT, YNNKEL (reference sequence). The CDR3 DNA reads as TGTGCCAGCAGCCGCGACACCTTCTATGGCTACACCTTC. Its protein is CASSRDTFYGYTF.